This entry concerns a single T cell receptor beta chain. The antigen is not known. Sequence at one end of the junction differs from germline and may be a read error. Other nucleotide sequences from this sample produce the same CDR3. This CDR3 comprises 16 residues. Germline assignment: CDR1 SGHRS and CDR2 YFSETQ. This sample was taken from a study of beta chain features in type 1 diabetes. Every bit of the isolated RNA underwent reverse transcription, so sequencing read expressed TCRB transcripts. Sequenced by immunoSEQ multiplex PCR; TCRdb stores in-frame clones only, minus some. The sample has around 300,000 clones, around 15% seen once; the top ten hold more than 6.5%. Study findings and constraints: All four CD4+ subsets of Type 1 diabetes patients contained TCRB CDR3s that were moderately but significantly shorter. Highly expressing activated T cells could be over-counted with a cDNA template.

This sequence was found in a man under 40 in good health. Input material: central memory CD4+ T cells from blood. This rearrangement joins TRBV5-1 to TRBJ1-1, with 7 positions matching TRBD1. The CDR3 reads CASSLVPQTGNTEAFF. DNA for the CDR3: TGCGCCAGCAGCTTGGTGCCGCAGACAGGGAACACTGAAGCTTTCTTC.